This T cell receptor (beta chain) emerged from a study of blood T cells in healthy people across ages. CDR3 length equals 11 residues. Germline lookup yields CDR1 SQVTM and CDR2 ANQGSEA. V gave up 6 bases and J gave up 8 bases, with 13 bases separating them. The use of a sample-barcoded 5' primer and a J-beta primer mix characterized a second PCR of about 7 to 12 cycles. TCRdb redid the calling of the 5' RACE reads with MiXCR, one entry per CDR3 protein. The repertoire holds about 1.4 million distinct CDR3 sequences, with approximately 59% as singletons. The chain recombines TRBV29-1 with TRBJ1-2; D gene uncertain. Sequencing input: blood. This TCR was sampled from a man younger than 35 in good health. The CDR3 reads CSVIRAEGYTF. CDR3 coding DNA: TGCAGCGTAATTAGGGCGGAAGGCTACACCTTC.